These 32 T cell receptor beta chains came from one sample sequenced in a study of blood T cells in healthy people across ages. A J-beta primer mix and a sample-barcoded 5' primer were used in a second PCR of about 7 to 12 cycles. In TCRdb, the 5' RACE reads were re-called with MiXCR into one record per CDR3 protein. The sample lists over 750,000 distinct CDR3 sequences; 20% to 30% were seen once. These data are also associated with another study on T cells of mothers and their children.

Sequences were obtained from blood. The receptors shown here come from a boy aged 5-17 years in good health.

The V call is TRBV5-5, the J call TRBJ2-7, with 7 bases fitting TRBD1. CDR1 is SGHKS, CDR2 YYEKEE, per germline (reference sequence). V trimming: 4 bases; J trimming: 3 bases; junction bases outside the gene matches: 10. The CDR3 covers 15 residues. CDR3: CASSSPTGNDYEQYF. The CDR3 DNA reads TGTGCCAGCAGCAGCCCGACAGGGAATGACTACGAGCAGTACTTC.

This clonotype has more than one count but fewer than ten. The chain employs TRBV5-1 and TRBJ2-7; D perhaps matches TRBD2 (5 bases). Germline assignment: CDR1 SGHRS and CDR2 YFSETQ. CDR3 length: 16 amino acids. Trimming took 0 bases from V and 2 from J, leaving 15 bases between them. The CDR3 loop reads CASSLVGGPSPYEQYF. As DNA, the CDR3 is TGCGCCAGCAGCTTGGTCGGAGGACCCAGCCCCTACGAGCAGTACTTC.

This sequence joins TRBV5-1 and TRBJ2-2; D is ambiguous. There are 15 residues in the CDR3. The V end lost 0 bases, the J end lost 2 bases, and 8 bases lay between the germline ends. CDR1 and CDR2 (germline): SGHRS, YFSETQ. This chain's CDR3 is CASSLDTDNTGELFF. The CDR3 DNA reads TGCGCCAGCAGCTTGGACACGGATAACACCGGGGAGCTGTTTTTT.

On this clonotype: At one end, the junction sequence differs from germline, possibly due to a read error. The chain has TRBV29-1 and TRBJ2-6, with D maybe TRBD1 (6 bases). This CDR3 comprises 13 residues. The germline CDR1 and CDR2 sequences are SQVTM and ANQGSEA. The CDR3 region has the DNA TGCAGCGTGGACAGCTCTGGGGCCGACGTCCTGACTTTC. This gives the protein CSVDSSGADVLTF. Looking up the rest from reference TRBV29-1 and TRBJ2-6 gives the full variable domain: SAVISQKPSRDICQRGTSLTIQCQVDSQVTMMFWYRQQPGQSLTLIATANQGSEATYESGFVIDKFPISRPNLTFSTLTVSNMSPEDSSIYLCSVDSSGADVLTFGAGSRLTVL.

The genes are TRBV12-3 or TRBV12-4 and TRBJ2-5, with 7 nucleotides matching TRBD1. TRBJ2-1 explains the end of the DNA better; the J call may be wrong. There are 14 residues in the CDR3. For the CDR3, the DNA is TGTGCCAGCAGTTGGGACAGCCAAAGGGGTGAGCAGTTCTTC. Protein product: CASSWDSQRGEQFF.

The chain recombines TRBV2 with TRBJ2-6; D call uncertain. V was cut by 0 bases and J by 4 bases, with 13 bases left in between. This CDR3 region has 17 residues. CDR1 is SNHLY, CDR2 FYNNEI, per germline. CDR3 in DNA: TGTGCCAGCAGTGAAGCGCTTCAGCAGCCAGGGGCCAACGTCCTGACTTTC. This encodes CASSEALQQPGANVLTF.

The chain couples TRBV3-1 to TRBJ2-6; D not certain. Germline lookup yields CDR1 LGHDT and CDR2 YNNKEL (reference sequence). This CDR3 region has 18 residues. V lost 4 bases and J lost 0, with 16 bases in between. CDR3 nucleotides: TGTGCCAGCAGCCCATACAATCTGCGACTCTCTGGGGCCAACGTCCTGACTTTC. Translated: CASSPYNLRLSGANVLTF.

V and J are TRBV20-1 and TRBJ1-5; tentatively, D is TRBD1 (5 bases). Trimming removed 3 bases from V and 1 base from J, with 10 bases in between. Per germline, CDR1 DFQATT and CDR2 SNEGSKA (reference sequence). This CDR3 is 14 amino acids long. The CDR3 loop is CSASEQESNQPQHF. The CDR3 region has the DNA TGCAGTGCTAGCGAACAGGAAAGCAATCAGCCCCAGCATTTT.

DNA for the CDR3: TGTGCCAGCAGGCGACTAGCGGGAGGCCTTGGGACAGATACGCAGTATTTT. It yields the protein CASRRLAGGLGTDTQYF. This chain connects TRBV27 to TRBJ2-3; 13 positions agree with TRBD2. There are 17 residues in the CDR3. Germline assignment: CDR1 MNHEY and CDR2 SMNVEV (reference sequence). V lost 6 bases, J lost 3 bases, and 9 bases stayed unmatched.

The V call is TRBV10-3, the J call TRBJ2-5; the D is unclear. The J call is doubtful: the DNA matches TRBJ2-7 better. This CDR3 comprises 13 residues. The germline V gene encodes CDR1 ENHRY and CDR2 SYGVKD. CDR3 sequence: CAIRFDLPNEQYF. The CDR3 DNA follows: TGTGCCATCAGGTTTGACCTCCCCAACGAGCAGTACTTC.

The rearrangement joins TRBV6-5 to TRBJ2-5; 13 bases line up with TRBD2. The germline CDR1 and CDR2 sequences are MNHEY and SVGAGI. J was trimmed by 4 bases and V by 4 bases; bases with no gene match: 6. This CDR3 region has 16 residues. This CDR3 is CASSFLTSGGGETQYF. CDR3 coding DNA: TGTGCCAGCAGTTTCCTAACTAGCGGGGGGGGAGAGACCCAGTACTTC.

The chain employs TRBV28 and TRBJ2-5; D might be TRBD2 (6 bases). V was pared by 7 bases and J by 11 bases, with 17 bases between. In germline, CDR1 is MDHEN, CDR2 SYDVKM. The CDR3 loop spans 12 amino acids. In nucleotides, the CDR3 is TGTGCCAGCATCACGGAGGGGTACGGGCAGTACTTC. This translates into CASITEGYGQYF.

The genes are TRBV7-9 and TRBJ1-1; perhaps TRBD1 as D (5 bases). With 1 base removed from V and 0 bases from J, the gap between germline ends came to 9 bases. The CDR3 length is 15 residues. Germline lookup yields CDR1 SEHNR and CDR2 FQNEAQ (reference sequence). The CDR3 loop reads CASSLDGGLNTEAFF. In nucleotides, the CDR3 is TGTGCCAGCAGCTTAGATGGGGGTTTGAACACTGAAGCTTTCTTT.

The chain is built from TRBV29-1 and TRBJ2-7; TRBD1 aligns across 11 bases. Losses at the gene ends were 6 bases for V and 6 bases for J; bases not matched to a gene: 7. Germline CDR1 is SQVTM and CDR2 is ANQGSEA. The CDR3 has 13 amino acids. This CDR3 is CSVNRDRGGEQYF. The CDR3 DNA reads TGCAGCGTAAACCGGGACAGGGGGGGCGAGCAGTACTTC.

The rearrangement links TRBV20-1 to TRBJ2-1, with 8 bases matching TRBD2. Germline lookup yields CDR1 DFQATT and CDR2 SNEGSKA (reference sequence). The CDR3 length is 13 residues. V gave up 2 bases and J gave up 3 bases; unmatched junction bases: 0. This CDR3 is CSARTSGYNEQFF. In DNA, the CDR3 is TGCAGTGCTAGAACTAGCGGCTACAATGAGCAGTTCTTC.

This clonotype was seen at least ten times. The V and J genes are TRBV20-1 and TRBJ2-5, with D maybe TRBD2 (6 bases). Near its end, the DNA agrees better with TRBJ2-7, so the J call may be wrong. The CDR3 consists of 12 residues. The germline V gene has CDR1 DFQATT and CDR2 SNEGSKA (reference sequence). The CDR3 DNA follows: TGCAGTGCTAGCGGGGGCTCCTACGAGCAGTACTTC. Translation gives CSASGGSYEQYF.

This clonotype was detected only a few times. The CDR3 nucleotides are TGTGCCAGCAGCCAAGATTCGGCGGGAGGAATGGGCGAGCAGTACTTC. Its translation: CASSQDSAGGMGEQYF. V gene TRBV3-1 combines with J gene TRBJ2-7, with TRBD2 identical over 8 bases. Germline trimming cut 0 bases from V and 6 bases from J; bases unmatched to any gene: 10. The CDR3 is 16 amino acids. Germline CDR1 LGHDT, CDR2 YNNKEL (reference sequence).

The sample holds a few counts of this clonotype. V is TRBV12-3 or TRBV12-4 and J is TRBJ2-5, with 7 bases that match TRBD2. The J call is doubtful: the DNA matches TRBJ2-1 better. The CDR3 is made up of 14 amino acids. CDR3 region: CASSLLAELNEQFF. DNA for the CDR3: TGTGCCAGCAGTCTTCTAGCGGAACTCAATGAGCAGTTCTTC.

This clonotype was seen a few times. The V call is TRBV29-1, the J call TRBJ1-1, with 7 bases lining up with TRBD1. This CDR3 spans 13 amino acids. Trimming at V came to 6 bases and at J to 10 bases, leaving 14 bases not matched to a gene. CDR1 and CDR2 (germline): SQVTM, ANQGSEA. CDR3 loop: CSVFNLGQIGAFF. The CDR3 coding sequence is TGCAGCGTGTTTAACTTGGGACAGATCGGAGCTTTCTTT. Together with reference TRBV29-1 and TRBJ1-1, the CDR3 gives the full variable domain: SAVISQKPSRDICQRGTSLTIQCQVDSQVTMMFWYRQQPGQSLTLIATANQGSEATYESGFVIDKFPISRPNLTFSTLTVSNMSPEDSSIYLCSVFNLGQIGAFFGQGTRLTVV.

In its sample, this clonotype was seen a few times. The chain employs TRBV29-1 and TRBJ1-2; tentatively, D is TRBD1 (5 bases). Germline-derived CDR1 and CDR2 are SQVTM and ANQGSEA. V was pared by 0 bases and J by 5 bases, with 7 bases between. CDR3 length equals 12 residues. CDR3 bases: TGCAGCGTTGAAGATCCAGGGTATGGCTACACCTTC. This encodes CSVEDPGYGYTF.

This clonotype was counted only a few times. The chain is built from TRBV5-5 and TRBJ2-3; D is unclear. The CDR3 runs to 17 residues. Germline values: CDR1 SGHKS, CDR2 YYEKEE (reference sequence). Trimming took 7 bases from V and 4 from J, leaving 25 bases between them. Written as DNA, the CDR3 is TGTGCCAGCGACGGTCCAGACGAGGAACTTTGGGCAGATACGCAGTATTTT. It translates to CASDGPDEELWADTQYF.

This sequence joins TRBV3-1 and TRBJ1-6; 7 bases map to TRBD1. This CDR3 region has 14 residues. Germline CDR1 reads LGHDT; CDR2 reads YNNKEL (reference sequence). Unmatched junction bases numbered 2, after V lost 4 bases and J lost 5 bases. The CDR3 reads CASSRGQDNSPLHF. The CDR3 DNA is TGTGCCAGCAGCCGAGGACAGGATAATTCACCCCTCCACTTT. The full variable domain, with the rest looked up from reference TRBV3-1 and TRBJ1-6, is DTAVSQTPKYLVTQMGNDKSIKCEQNLGHDTMYWYKQDSKKFLKIMFSYNNKELIINETVPNRFSPKSPDKAHLNLHINSLELGDSAVYFCASSRGQDNSPLHFGNGTRLTVT.

This chain links TRBV12-3 or TRBV12-4 with TRBJ1-2; no clear D. The CDR3 consists of 16 residues. V lost 7 bases and J 2 bases, leaving 20 bases between the germline ends. CDR3 sequence reads: CASTRTWTLGNYGYTF. The CDR3 DNA is TGTGCCAGCACACGAACCTGGACTCTGGGAAACTATGGCTACACCTTC.

The chain employs TRBV15 and TRBJ2-7; D possibly corresponds to TRBD2 (5 bases). Germline V CDR1 and CDR2: LNHNV, YYDKDF (reference sequence). V dropped 0 bases and J dropped 0 bases, with 9 bases sitting between them. The CDR3 consists of 15 residues. In nucleotides, the CDR3 is TGTGCCACCAGCAGAGATGTGGAGGCCTCCTACGAGCAGTACTTC. It is translated as CATSRDVEASYEQYF.

This clonotype was found a few times. V and J are TRBV6-2 or TRBV6-3 and TRBJ2-1; D uncertain. Trimming removed 6 bases from V and 0 bases from J, with 18 bases in between. This CDR3 is 17 amino acids long. Looked up from germline, CDR1 is MNHEY and CDR2 is SVGEGT. The CDR3 protein is CASRDEFQAYSYNEQFF. In nucleotides, the CDR3 is TGTGCCAGCAGGGACGAGTTTCAGGCGTACTCCTACAATGAGCAGTTCTTC.

The rearrangement links TRBV20-1 to TRBJ1-5; TRBD1 is a possible D gene (6 bases). The CDR3 is 14 amino acids. Germline CDR1 reads DFQATT; CDR2 reads SNEGSKA (reference sequence). V lost 0 bases, J lost 6 bases, and 12 bases lay in between. CDR3 DNA: TGCAGTGCTAGAGAGTGGGGGGGCCTTCAGCCCCAGCATTTT. Translated, it gives CSAREWGGLQPQHF.

This clonotype was recorded a few times. The chain joins TRBV4-1 to TRBJ2-5; unclear D gene. Germline loops: CDR1 MGHRA, CDR2 YSYEKL. The CDR3 is made up of 13 amino acids. The V and J ends lost 1 base and 5 bases respectively, with 8 bases between them. CDR3 bases: TGCGCCAGCAGCCAAGCACTATGGGAGACCCAGTACTTC. It encodes CASSQALWETQYF.

This clonotype was seen a few times. V usage is TRBV19 and J usage is TRBJ2-7; no reliable D call. There are 12 residues in the CDR3. The V and J ends lost 1 base and 7 bases respectively, with 8 bases between them. From germline, CDR1 is LNHDA and CDR2 SQIVND (reference sequence). The CDR3 nucleotides are TGTGCCAGTAGTATAGGCCCCACTGAGCAGTACTTC. Its protein is CASSIGPTEQYF.

As to this clonotype: Its ends do not fully match the called genes, so a read error is possible. The CDR3 DNA reads TGCGCCAGCAGCCAAGAGACGGGGACACTTCAAGAGACCCAGTGCTTC. Translated, it gives CASSQETGTLQETQCF. The rearrangement links TRBV4-1 to TRBJ2-5; D is perhaps TRBD1 (6 bases). The CDR3 runs to 16 residues. CDR1 and CDR2 (germline): MGHRA, YSYEKL.

CDR3 nucleotides: TGCGCCAGCAGCTTGGAGCGGGGCAGTTTACAAACCTTC. This sequence encodes CASSLERGSLQTF. The rearrangement links TRBV5-1 to TRBJ1-2; possibly TRBD1 for D (5 bases). Trimming removed 0 bases at V and 14 bases at J, with 17 bases between. In germline, CDR1 is SGHRS, CDR2 YFSETQ. The CDR3 is 13 residues long.

This clonotype showed up just a few times. CDR3 nucleotide sequence: TGCAGTGCTGAAGGGACTAGCGGGAGGTCATACCAAGAGACCCAGTACTTC. Its protein is CSAEGTSGRSYQETQYF. The rearrangement uses TRBV20-1 and TRBJ2-5; 15 bases match TRBD2. The CDR3 contains 17 residues. Germline-derived CDR1 and CDR2 are DFQATT and SNEGSKA (reference sequence). Trimming cost V 5 bases and J 0 bases; bases outside gene matches: 7.

The V and J genes are TRBV2 and TRBJ2-5; maybe TRBD2 (7 bases). The length of the CDR3 is 16 residues. Germline lookup yields CDR1 SNHLY and CDR2 FYNNEI. With 2 bases removed from V and 4 bases from J, the gap between germline ends came to 17 bases. Here the CDR3 reads CASSEYGAGARETQYF. The CDR3 DNA is TGTGCCAGCAGTGAATATGGTGCGGGGGCGAGAGAGACCCAGTACTTC.